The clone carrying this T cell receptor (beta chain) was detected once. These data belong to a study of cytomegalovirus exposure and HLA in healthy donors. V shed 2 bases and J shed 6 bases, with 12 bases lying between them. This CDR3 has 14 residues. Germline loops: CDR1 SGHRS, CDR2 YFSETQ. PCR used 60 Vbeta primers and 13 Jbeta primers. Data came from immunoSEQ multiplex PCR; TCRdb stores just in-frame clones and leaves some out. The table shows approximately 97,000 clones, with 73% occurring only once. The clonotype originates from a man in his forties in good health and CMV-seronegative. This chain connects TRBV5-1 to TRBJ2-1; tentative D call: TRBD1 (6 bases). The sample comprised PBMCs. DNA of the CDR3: TGCGCCAGCAGCTTTGCAGGGGATGTCAATGAGCAGTTCTTC. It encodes CASSFAGDVNEQFF.